These 21 T cell receptor beta chains were all obtained from the same sample, sequenced in a study of blood T cell repertoires in COVID-19 (dated by TCRdb to 2020 to 2021). Libraries came from the immunoSEQ multiplex PCR assay. This immuneACCESS table, as held by TCRdb, lists in-frame sequences with V and J called but not all clones. Of the missing ones, under half trace to an unresolved V gene in checked studies; the others have no known cause. Recorded for this sample are roughly 80,000 clones; around 92% of them occurred a single time. Under 2.5% of the sample is taken by the ten largest. The sequenced sample was peripheral blood. The receptors come from a woman aged 50 to 60 in a cohort sampled during active COVID-19.

The rearrangement uses TRBV30 and TRBJ1-6, with no clear D. Germline V gene data show CDR1 as GTSNPN and CDR2 as SVGIG (reference sequence). The V and J ends lost 2 bases and 2 bases respectively, with 10 bases between them. The CDR3 extends over 15 amino acids. The CDR3 nucleotides read TGTGCCTGGAGTCTGGTCAGTCCCTATAATTCACCCCTCCACTTT. Translated, it gives CAWSLVSPYNSPLHF. The full variable domain, with the rest looked up from reference TRBV30 and TRBJ1-6, is SQTIHQWPATLVQPVGSPLSLECTVEGTSNPNLYWYRQAAGRGLQLLFYSVGIGQISSEVPQNLSASRPQDRQFILSSKKLLLSDSGFYLCAWSLVSPYNSPLHFGNGTRLTVT.

This clone was seen only once. The rearrangement joins TRBV7-9 to TRBJ1-5, with 7 bases fitting TRBD1. J lost 7 bases, V lost 1 base, and 4 bases had no gene match. From germline, CDR1 is SEHNR and CDR2 FQNEAQ (reference sequence). The CDR3 runs to 14 residues. The CDR3 reads CASSLEGAGQPQHF. CDR3 nucleotides: TGTGCCAGCAGCTTAGAGGGGGCGGGACAGCCCCAGCATTTT.

This sequence joins TRBV29-1 and TRBJ1-4; the match to TRBD1 covers 7 bases. Germline assignment: CDR1 SQVTM and CDR2 ANQGSEA. This CDR3 spans 13 amino acids. J lost 7 bases, V lost 7 bases, and 9 bases had no gene match. The CDR3 DNA sequence: TGCAGCGCAATGGACAGGCGCGGTGAAAAACTGTTTTTT. It translates to CSAMDRRGEKLFF.

V usage is TRBV19 and J usage is TRBJ2-1; possible D gene TRBD1, 5 bases. The CDR3 length is 17 residues. The germline CDR1 and CDR2 sequences are LNHDA and SQIVND (reference sequence). The V and J ends lost 0 bases and 4 bases respectively, with 16 bases between them. CDR3 DNA sequence: TGTGCCAGTAGTATAGATTGGGGCAGTCCGACATACAATGAGCAGTTCTTC. Protein product: CASSIDWGSPTYNEQFF.

The CDR3 reads CASRLDSHSYEQYF. The CDR3 DNA is TGTGCCAGCAGACTCGACTCCCACTCCTACGAGCAGTACTTC. This chain links TRBV6-6 with TRBJ2-7; D unclear. V lost 6 bases and J 0 bases, leaving 12 bases between the germline ends. This CDR3 is built from 14 residues. Germline V gene data show CDR1 as MNHNY and CDR2 as SVGAGI (reference sequence).

V is TRBV4-2 and J is TRBJ2-1; 7 bases agree with TRBD1. Per germline, CDR1 LGHNA and CDR2 YNFKEQ. Losses at the gene ends were 4 bases for V and 0 bases for J; bases not matched to a gene: 6. The length of the CDR3 is 16 residues. The CDR3 DNA reads as TGTGCCAGCAGCCCCTCGACAGGGAGCTCCTACAATGAGCAGTTCTTC. Amino acid sequence: CASSPSTGSSYNEQFF.

The chain carries TRBV4-1 and TRBJ1-2; D unresolved. CDR3 length equals 15 residues. Deletions cut 0 bases from V and 0 bases from J, with 8 bases between. CDR1 is MGHRA and CDR2 is YSYEKL in the germline V gene. CDR3 sequence reads: CASSQEQIPNYGYTF. The DNA for the CDR3 is TGCGCCAGCAGCCAAGAACAGATCCCTAACTATGGCTACACCTTC.

The chain has TRBV7-8 and TRBJ2-1, with 7 bases fitting TRBD2. Per the germline V gene, CDR1 is SGHVS and CDR2 is FQNEAQ. The CDR3 loop spans 18 amino acids. With 4 bases clipped from V and 4 bases from J, the junction kept 16 bases outside the gene matches. Here the CDR3 reads CASSYKLSGLSLYNEQFF. In DNA, the CDR3 is TGTGCCAGCAGCTACAAACTCTCGGGACTATCTCTTTACAATGAGCAGTTCTTC. The whole variable domain, remainder taken from reference TRBV7-8 and TRBJ2-1, is GAGVSQSPRYKVAKRGQDVALRCDPISGHVSLFWYQQALGQGPEFLTYFQNEAQLDKSGLPSDRFFAERPEGSVSTLKIQRTQQEDSAVYLCASSYKLSGLSLYNEQFFGPGTRLTVL.

V and J are TRBV20-1 and TRBJ2-7, with 10 bases matching TRBD2. CDR3 length: 16 amino acids. V lost 3 bases to trimming and J lost 7 bases; unmatched junction nucleotides: 15. CDR1 is DFQATT, CDR2 SNEGSKA, per germline (reference sequence). The CDR3 is CSASRPGLAGVGEQYF. For the CDR3, the DNA is TGCAGTGCTAGTAGGCCGGGTCTAGCGGGAGTAGGTGAGCAGTACTTC.

The chain couples TRBV9 to TRBJ2-5, with D possibly matching TRBD2 (5 bases). V dropped 2 bases and J dropped 4 bases, with 18 bases sitting between them. This CDR3 is 16 amino acids long. The V gene's germline CDR1 is SGDLS and CDR2 YYNGEE. CDR3 sequence: CASSVGLKTDGETQYF. The CDR3 DNA reads as TGTGCCAGCAGCGTCGGACTGAAGACGGATGGAGAGACCCAGTACTTC.

The chain carries TRBV19 and TRBJ2-1; TRBD1 might be the D (6 bases). Germline V gene data show CDR1 as LNHDA and CDR2 as SQIVND (reference sequence). With 3 bases removed from V and 4 bases from J, the gap between germline ends came to 7 bases. CDR3 size: 13 residues. CDR3 coding DNA: TGTGCCAGTAGTATCGGACAGTACAATGAGCAGTTCTTC. It specifies CASSIGQYNEQFF.

This clone is a singleton in its sample. This chain connects TRBV2 to TRBJ2-7; D possibly corresponds to TRBD1 (6 bases). The V and J ends lost 7 bases and 2 bases respectively, with 12 bases between them. CDR1 and CDR2 (germline): SNHLY, FYNNEI. The CDR3 contains 13 residues. CDR3 bases: TGTGCCAGCACCGGGGACAAGCCCTACGAGCAGTACTTC. Protein product: CASTGDKPYEQYF.

This chain uses TRBV7-6 with TRBJ2-7, with 8 positions matching TRBD2. The V and J ends lost 5 bases and 6 bases, in that order; junction bases with no gene match: 12. The CDR3 has 15 amino acids. Germline V CDR1 and CDR2: SGHVS, FNYEAQ. CDR3 sequence (DNA): TGTGCCAGCAGCCCTTACGGGACTAGTGGCGTCGAGCAGTACTTC. Translation gives CASSPYGTSGVEQYF.

The CDR3 region is CASTEGGGTPARYF. DNA of the CDR3: TGTGCCAGCACCGAAGGGGGGGGGACCCCCGCCCGGTACTTC. The rearrangement joins TRBV6-5 to TRBJ2-5; perhaps TRBD2 as D (7 bases). The CDR3 loop spans 14 amino acids. Per germline, CDR1 MNHEY and CDR2 SVGAGI. Trimming shortened V by 7 bases and J by 13 bases, and 25 bases separated the two germline ends.

V and J are TRBV9 and TRBJ1-1; D is perhaps TRBD1 (5 bases). Trimming shortened V by 4 bases and J by 9 bases, and 16 bases separated the two germline ends. The CDR3 totals 13 residues. Germline V gene data show CDR1 as SGDLS and CDR2 as YYNGEE. This CDR3 reads CASSPLLGRKAFF. CDR3 sequence (DNA): TGTGCCAGCAGCCCTCTTCTGGGGCGGAAAGCTTTCTTT.

Turning to this clone: An end of the junction differs from the germline gene, which may be a read error. The V gene is TRBV7-7, the J gene TRBJ2-3, with TRBD2 matching over 10 bases. CDR1 is SSHAT, CDR2 FNYEAQ, per germline (reference sequence). There are 18 residues in the CDR3. The CDR3, as DNA: TGTGCTAGCAGCTTAAACCCCCCGGCTAGCGGGAGAGGGGATACGCAGTATTTT. Translating gives CASSLNPPASGRGDTQYF.

V usage is TRBV3-1 (or the pseudogene TRBV3-2) and J usage is TRBJ1-6, with D possibly matching TRBD1 (6 bases). Germline values: CDR1 LGHDT, CDR2 YNNKEL (reference sequence). V lost 4 bases and J 10 bases, leaving 14 bases between the germline ends. This CDR3 comprises 14 residues. The CDR3 loop reads CASSRTELSSPLHF. CDR3 nucleotide sequence: TGTGCCAGCAGCCGGACAGAACTAAGCTCACCCCTCCACTTT.

This chain connects TRBV11-2 to TRBJ2-4, with D possibly being TRBD2 (6 bases). This CDR3 spans 15 amino acids. V lost 5 bases and J 7 bases, leaving 18 bases between the germline ends. The germline CDR1 and CDR2 sequences are SGHAT and FQNNGV. Here the CDR3 reads CASSPTLVAGNIQYF. The CDR3 DNA follows: TGTGCCAGCAGCCCCACACTAGTGGCGGGGAACATTCAGTACTTC.

V is TRBV9 and J is TRBJ1-2, with D possibly TRBD1 on 6 matching bases. This CDR3 comprises 14 residues. Trimming pared 3 bases from V and 4 bases from J, leaving 13 bases between. CDR1 and CDR2 (germline): SGDLS, YYNGEE. CDR3 sequence: CASSAAQGSYGYTF. The CDR3 DNA is TGTGCCAGCAGCGCCGCCCAGGGGAGCTATGGCTACACCTTC.

This clone was detected only once. V and J are TRBV14 and TRBJ2-5, with a weak D call TRBD1 (5 bases). This CDR3 has 15 amino acids. V lost 0 bases and J 2 bases, leaving 10 bases between the germline ends. Germline values: CDR1 SGHDN, CDR2 FVKESK. Here the CDR3 reads CASSQDQAGQETQYF. In nucleotides, the CDR3 is TGTGCCAGCAGCCAAGATCAGGCAGGGCAAGAGACCCAGTACTTC.

The V call is TRBV3-1 (or the pseudogene TRBV3-2), the J call TRBJ1-2, with a tentative D call TRBD1 (5 bases). CDR1 and CDR2 from the germline V gene are LGHDT and YNNKEL (reference sequence). The CDR3 spans 13 residues. V was trimmed by 6 bases and J by 2 bases, leaving 10 bases between them. The CDR3 here is CASRLTGNYGYTF. DNA of the CDR3: TGTGCCAGCAGACTAACAGGAAACTATGGCTACACCTTC.